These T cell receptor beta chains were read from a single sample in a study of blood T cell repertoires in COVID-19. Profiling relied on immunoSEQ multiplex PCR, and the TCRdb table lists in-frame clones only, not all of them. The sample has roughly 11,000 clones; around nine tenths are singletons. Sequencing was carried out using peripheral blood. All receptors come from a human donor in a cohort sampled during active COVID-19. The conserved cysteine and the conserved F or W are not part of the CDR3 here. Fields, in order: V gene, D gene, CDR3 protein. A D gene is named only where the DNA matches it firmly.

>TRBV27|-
ASSSPWQGIDEQF
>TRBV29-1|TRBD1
SVPAGQGNEKLF
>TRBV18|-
ASSRLVSHEQY
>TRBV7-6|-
ASSPRVGGQSTDTQY
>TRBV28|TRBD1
ASRPWTGAIGKLF
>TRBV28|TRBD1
ASSSPGQGYNSPLH
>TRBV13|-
ASSLGTGQGETQY
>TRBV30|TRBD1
AWGKGQGIINSPLH
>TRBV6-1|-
ASSEQIFNQPQH
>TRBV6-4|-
ASRDGLNTEAF
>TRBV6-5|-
ASSYSTAISGNTIY
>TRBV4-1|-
ASSQEQTSGTYNEQF
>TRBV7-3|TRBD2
ASSSIAGGYNEQF
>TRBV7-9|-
ASSLVTQGTDEQY
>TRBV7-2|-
ASSGDWGADTQY
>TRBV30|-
AWSVGGVTEAF
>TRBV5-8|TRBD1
ASSRDRGPNEQF
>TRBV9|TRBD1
ASSAQPGTVDYEQY
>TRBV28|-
ASSSGGVGVYGYT
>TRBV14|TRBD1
ASSQDETGVYEQY
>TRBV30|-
AWTLGGNYGYT
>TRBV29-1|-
SVDPDTSYGYT
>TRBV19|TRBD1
ASRGTDGYSGANVLT
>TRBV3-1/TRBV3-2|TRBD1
ASSQGTGHVAF
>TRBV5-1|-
ASTPSGSDTQY
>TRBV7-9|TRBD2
ASRKTSGGDTGELF
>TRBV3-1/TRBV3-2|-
ASLSRSTDTQY
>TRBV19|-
ASMEDRPTEAF
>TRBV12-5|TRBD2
ASGLGLAGRTDTQY